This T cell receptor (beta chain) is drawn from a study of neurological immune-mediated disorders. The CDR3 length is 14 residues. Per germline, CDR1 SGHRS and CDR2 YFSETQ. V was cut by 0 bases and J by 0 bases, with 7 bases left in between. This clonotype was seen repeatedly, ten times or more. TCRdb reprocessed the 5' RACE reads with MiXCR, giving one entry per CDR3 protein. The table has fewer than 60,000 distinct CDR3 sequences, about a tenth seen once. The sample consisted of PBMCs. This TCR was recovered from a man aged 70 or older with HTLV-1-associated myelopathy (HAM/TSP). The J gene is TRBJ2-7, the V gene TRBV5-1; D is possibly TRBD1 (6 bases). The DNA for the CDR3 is TGCGCCAGCAGCTTGGGACAGGCCTCCTACGAGCAGTACTTC. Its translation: CASSLGQASYEQYF.